A selection of T cell receptor beta chains follows, all from one sample in a study of cytomegalovirus exposure and HLA in healthy donors. Using immunoSEQ multiplex PCR, the repertoire was profiled, and TCRdb retains in-frame clones only, with some absent. The data contain fewer than 250,000 clones, 70% to 80% of them singletons. The specimen sequenced was PBMCs. These receptors all come from a male donor in good health and CMV-seropositive. Each CDR3 is given with its conserved first and last residue. The order of the fields is J gene, D gene, V gene, CDR3 protein, CDR3 DNA. The D gene is left open where the match is weak.

>TRBJ1-6|TRBD1|TRBV7-2
CASSGQGGSPLHF
TGTGCCAGCAGCGGACAGGGGGGTTCACCCCTCCACTTT
>TRBJ1-6|TRBD1|TRBV7-2
CASSLSGQGNSPLHF
TGTGCCAGCAGCCTCTCGGGACAGGGTAATTCACCCCTCCACTTT
>TRBJ2-6|-|TRBV6-5
CASSSGLVGGANVLTF
TGTGCCAGCAGTTCGGGACTGGTGGGTGGGGCCAACGTCCTGACTTTC
>TRBJ2-3|TRBD1|TRBV16
CASSQIFRTGKVVTDTQYF
TGTGCCAGCAGCCAAATATTCCGGACAGGGAAAGTTGTGACAGATACGCAGTATTTT
>TRBJ1-2|-|TRBV18
CASSPSGGNGYTF
TGTGCCAGCTCACCCTCGGGGGGAAATGGCTACACCTTC
>TRBJ1-5|-|TRBV30
CAWGRESNQPQHF
TGTGCCTGGGGCAGGGAAAGCAATCAGCCCCAGCATTTT
>TRBJ2-7|-|TRBV27
CASSLIPTAGREQYF
TGTGCCAGCAGTTTAATTCCCACTGCAGGGCGCGAGCAGTACTTC
>TRBJ1-4|-|TRBV30
CACPTGFKATNEKLFF
TGTGCCTGCCCAACGGGTTTCAAGGCAACTAATGAAAAACTGTTTTTT
>TRBJ2-3|-|TRBV5-1
CASSLRDTQYF
TGCGCCAGCAGCTTGCGAGATACGCAGTATTTT
>TRBJ1-1|-|TRBV18
CASSPEGNTEAFF
TGTGCCAGCTCACCCGAGGGGAACACTGAAGCTTTCTTT